The entry below describes one T cell receptor (beta chain). Germline CDR1 is GTSNPN and CDR2 is SVGIG (reference sequence). This CDR3 has 15 amino acids. V lost 0 bases and J lost 6, with 17 bases in between. The sample is drawn from a study of blood T cell repertoires in COVID-19. Background on the study: The United States, Italy and Spain supplied acute and convalescent COVID-19 samples. T cells, B-cell-depleted T cells, or PBMCs provided the cDNA or gDNA that served as material.

As handled by the study authors: For nucleated cells, counts were estimated from reference gene primer amplification. The repertoire was sequenced with immunoSEQ multiplex PCR; TCRdb's copy has only in-frame clones and lacks some. Clonal size and the V and J genes are those of that table, whereas D and trimming came from the DNA. Among around 160,000 clones, about 88% were seen once, and the ten largest hold roughly 0.95%. The TCR sequence derives from a man between 18 and 29 years old with acute or convalescent COVID-19. Sequenced sample: peripheral blood. The gene calls are TRBV30 and TRBJ1-1, with D unclear. CDR3: CAWSVSRFMVPEAFF. The CDR3 coding sequence is TGTGCCTGGAGTGTATCTCGGTTTATGGTCCCTGAAGCTTTCTTT.